One TCR beta chain is described in this entry. What it binds is unknown. Although they were nominally healthy when sampled, donors likely had unrecorded immune exposures. The CDR3 is 16 amino acids. V was clipped by 5 bases and J by 4 bases; unmatched bases: 8. The germline V gene encodes CDR1 LNHNV and CDR2 YYDKDF (reference sequence). The source of the sample is a study of cytomegalovirus exposure and HLA in healthy donors. General study results and limits: Researchers left out some V segments, among them TRBV6-2 and TRBV6-3, as indistinguishable. One variant, a missense change in DCLRE1C, was linked in a later analysis to TCR beta V- and J-gene trimming.

This PCR relied on a set of 60 Vbeta primers and 13 Jbeta primers. TCRdb keeps only in-frame clones here, not all; method: immunoSEQ multiplex PCR. The sample lists roughly 180,000 clones; over 80% were seen once. V usage is TRBV15 and J usage is TRBJ2-1; TRBD2 aligns across 10 bases. This clonotype originated in a girl aged 5-17 years in good health and CMV-seropositive. Material for sequencing was PBMCs. The CDR3 region has the DNA TGTGCCACCAGCGCCCGGACTAGCGGATTTTACAATGAGCAGTTCTTC. It specifies CATSARTSGFYNEQFF.